These 11 T cell receptor beta chains originate from one sample sequenced in a study of control samples from healthy donors and cancer patients. The protocol was immunoSEQ multiplex PCR, while the TCRdb copy is restricted to in-frame clones and leaves out a portion. The data hold 200,000 to 250,000 clones, with 90% to 95% observed a single time. Sequencing was done on a sample of blood. The origin of the receptors is a man in his forties or fifties in good health.

The chain joins TRBV19 to TRBJ2-7, with D perhaps assigned TRBD1 or TRBD2 (5 bases each). V was shortened by 4 bases and J by 4 bases, with 11 bases between the two germline ends. The CDR3 length is 13 residues. Germline CDR1 and CDR2: LNHDA and SQIVND (reference sequence). The DNA for the CDR3 is TGTGCCAGTAGTACAGGGTCGGGATACGAGCAGTACTTC. It translates to CASSTGSGYEQYF.

The count of this clone is one. V is TRBV6-5 and J is TRBJ2-3; D tentatively reads TRBD1 or TRBD2 (5 bases each). CDR1 is MNHEY and CDR2 is SVGAGI in the germline V gene. Trimming pared 10 bases from V and 1 base from J, leaving 12 bases between. This CDR3 region has 13 residues. CDR3 in DNA: TGTGCCACCGTGGGACCGGGCACAGATACGCAGTATTTT. It codes for CATVGPGTDTQYF.

V gene TRBV28 combines with J gene TRBJ2-2, with D tentatively TRBD1 (5 bases). The CDR3 length is 14 residues. Germline V CDR1 and CDR2: MDHEN, SYDVKM. Trimming cost V 4 bases and J 3 bases, with 9 bases left between them. The CDR3, as DNA: TGTGCCAGCAGTTCAGGGTCTTACACCGGGGAGCTGTTTTTT. Translating gives CASSSGSYTGELFF.

The V call is TRBV29-1, the J call TRBJ1-1, with D hard to call. Germline V gene data show CDR1 as SQVTM and CDR2 as ANQGSEA. The CDR3 totals 13 residues. The germline V and J ends were trimmed by 2 bases and 5 bases, with 12 bases remaining between them. DNA for the CDR3: TGCAGCGTTGAACGTGGCATTTTAACTGAAGCTTTCTTT. The encoded protein is CSVERGILTEAFF.

This clone is a singleton in its sample. The genes are TRBV5-4 and TRBJ1-4; TRBD1 might be the D (5 bases). Per the germline V gene, CDR1 is SGHNT and CDR2 is YYREEE (reference sequence). The CDR3 is 15 residues long. The V gene lost 0 bases and the J gene lost 2 bases, with 8 bases spanning the gap. This CDR3 is CASSLGGGTNEKLFF. The CDR3 nucleotides read TGTGCCAGCAGCTTGGGTGGGGGGACTAATGAAAAACTGTTTTTT.

The J gene is TRBJ2-5, the V gene TRBV28, with 7 bases matching TRBD1. The CDR3 consists of 16 residues. Germline V gene data show CDR1 as MDHEN and CDR2 as SYDVKM. Trimming at V came to 5 bases and at J to 1 base, leaving 10 bases not matched to a gene. Here the CDR3 DNA reads TGTGCCAGCAGTATCTCAGGGGGACACCCCCAAGAGACCCAGTACTTC. Translation: CASSISGGHPQETQYF. Full variable domain (outside the CDR3, taken from reference TRBV28 and TRBJ2-5): DVKVTQSSRYLVKRTGEKVFLECVQDMDHENMFWYRQDPGLGLRLIYFSYDVKMKEKGDIPEGYSVSREKKERFSLILESASTNQTSMYLCASSISGGHPQETQYFGPGTRLLVL.

This clone was picked up a small number of times. The V and J genes are TRBV27 and TRBJ2-2, with D perhaps TRBD1 or TRBD2 (5 bases each). This CDR3 is built from 14 residues. CDR1 and CDR2 (germline): MNHEY, SMNVEV (reference sequence). Trimming removed 7 bases at V and 5 bases at J, with 14 bases between. CDR3 amino acids: CASNKGGGTGELFF. DNA of the CDR3: TGTGCCAGCAACAAAGGTGGGGGTACCGGGGAGCTGTTTTTT.

This clone was counted once. The chain has TRBV6-4 and TRBJ2-3; 10 nucleotides align to TRBD1. Germline assignment: CDR1 MRHNA and CDR2 SNTAGT. The CDR3 is 17 residues long. V trimming: 10 bases; J trimming: 3 bases; junction bases outside the gene matches: 16. The CDR3 sequence: CATEGTGALRPTDTQYF. The CDR3 coding sequence is TGTGCCACCGAAGGGACAGGGGCGTTACGTCCAACAGATACGCAGTATTTT.

V and J are TRBV7-8 and TRBJ1-2; no firm D call. The CDR3 contains 12 residues. Germline loops: CDR1 SGHVS, CDR2 FQNEAQ. V was trimmed by 5 bases and J by 5 bases, leaving 9 bases between them. The CDR3 loop reads CASSPPAYGYTF. The CDR3 DNA is TGTGCCAGCAGCCCCCCTGCGTATGGCTACACCTTC.

The chain joins TRBV28 to TRBJ1-3; D gene ambiguous. Germline V lookup: CDR1 MDHEN, CDR2 SYDVKM. The V and J ends lost 3 bases and 4 bases respectively, with 16 bases between them. This CDR3 spans 16 amino acids. The DNA for the CDR3 is TGTGCCAGCAGTTTCGTGGGCAGCCAGGCGGGAAACACCATATATTTT. It encodes CASSFVGSQAGNTIYF.

The chain couples TRBV24-1 to TRBJ2-7; possible D gene TRBD2, 6 bases. The CDR3 is 15 amino acids. Per germline, CDR1 KGHDR and CDR2 SFDVKD. Trimming took off 3 bases at V and 5 bases at J, with 16 bases between the two ends. In DNA form, the CDR3 reads TGTGCCACCAGTGATCGGAGGGCTTCCATAAACGAGCAGTACTTC. It codes for CATSDRRASINEQYF.